This T cell receptor (beta chain) was retrieved from a study of blood T cells in healthy people across ages. Whole-study results and caveats: Expanded clonotype shifts may have been confounded, as the donors had an unknown CMV status.

Donors each provided about 10 milliliters of peripheral blood. The germline V and J ends were trimmed by 3 bases and 4 bases, with 11 bases remaining between them. Germline CDR1 is SGHTA and CDR2 is FQGNSA. This CDR3 contains 14 residues. The use of a sample-barcoded 5' primer and a J-beta primer mix characterized a second PCR of roughly 6 to 12 cycles. A 12-random-nucleotide template-switch adaptor tagged each cDNA molecule. TCRdb processed the 5' RACE reads anew with MiXCR; each CDR3 protein has one entry. Of about 1,400,000 distinct CDR3 sequences detected, 59% appear once; the ten largest clones hold 6.5% to 8.5%. As regards this clonotype: No antigen is known for it.

This TCR was sampled from a man between 18 and 29 years old in good health. The chain joins TRBV7-2 to TRBJ2-3; D possibly corresponds to TRBD2 (6 bases). The material sequenced was blood. As DNA, the CDR3 is TGTGCCAGCAGCTTGGGGACTGCTGCAGATACGCAGTATTTT. Translated, it gives CASSLGTAADTQYF.